The rows below give T cell receptor beta chains drawn from one sample of a study of T-cell reconstitution after alpha-beta-depleted transplantation in children. TCRdb reprocessed the PCR reads via MiXCR and lists one record per CDR3 protein. The table includes 330,000 or so distinct CDR3 sequences, around a tenth detected once. Sequencing was performed on PBMCs, taken before TCRalphabeta/CD19-depleted stem cell transplant. The receptors derive from a boy younger than two with acute myeloid leukemia, due to receive a stem cell transplant. CDR3s include the opening cysteine and the closing phenylalanine or tryptophan. The order of the fields is CDR3 protein, V gene, J gene.

CDR3: CSVEDRHDEQFF; V: TRBV29-1; J: TRBJ2-1
CDR3: CSARDQTGSEQYF; V: TRBV20-1; J: TRBJ2-7
CDR3: CAISGDLLNSPLHF; V: TRBV10-3; J: TRBJ1-6
CDR3: CASSYSNGYGYTF; V: TRBV6-6; J: TRBJ1-2
CDR3: CASSLGDGGQETQYF; V: TRBV7-2; J: TRBJ2-5
CDR3: CASSLNQGITGELFF; V: TRBV7-3; J: TRBJ2-2
CDR3: CASSSTFPDTQYF; V: TRBV12-3/TRBV12-4; J: TRBJ2-3
CDR3: CASSSARGVAYEQYF; V: TRBV11-2; J: TRBJ2-7
CDR3: CASNQGAYYEQYF; V: TRBV11-2; J: TRBJ2-7
CDR3: CASSLVGTVYGYTF; V: TRBV11-2; J: TRBJ1-2
CDR3: CASSLGTEETQYF; V: TRBV7-3; J: TRBJ2-5
CDR3: CASSLAYMFTDTQYF; V: TRBV5-1; J: TRBJ2-3
CDR3: CSAVYNEQFF; V: TRBV20-1; J: TRBJ2-1
CDR3: CASSYRGSNTGELFF; V: TRBV7-9; J: TRBJ2-2
CDR3: CASSGQGESKGEQFF; V: TRBV5-1; J: TRBJ2-1
CDR3: CASSLNRAGSQPQHF; V: TRBV12-3/TRBV12-4; J: TRBJ1-5
CDR3: CASSPAVPQAGANVLTF; V: TRBV5-1; J: TRBJ2-6
CDR3: CASSARGTSGYNEQFF; V: TRBV11-2; J: TRBJ2-1
CDR3: CSARAWTETPGSCFF; V: TRBV20-1; J: TRBJ2-2
CDR3: CSVEVTITGELFF; V: TRBV29-1; J: TRBJ2-2
CDR3: CASRDYSGANVLTF; V: TRBV10-2; J: TRBJ2-6
CDR3: CASSPSGTSQETQYF; V: TRBV4-3; J: TRBJ2-5